These 10 T cell receptor beta chains were sequenced from one sample in a study of cytomegalovirus exposure and HLA in healthy donors (dated by TCRdb to between 2016 and 2019). The method was the immunoSEQ multiplex PCR assay. The multiplex PCR relied on a mix of 60 forward primers for TCR Vbeta segments and 13 reverse primers for TCR Jbeta segments. The table was pulled from immuneACCESS by TCRdb, which kept in-frame rearrangements only. Such tables lose some clones; where checked, under half of the loss comes from unresolved V genes, and the rest has no known cause. A total of 110,000 or so clones appear in this sample, around four fifths of them only once. The ten largest clones add up to about 1.8% of the sample. Specimen: PBMCs. These receptors were collected from a middle-aged man in good health and CMV-seronegative.

The V and J genes are TRBV18 and TRBJ2-5, with 13 positions matching TRBD2. CDR1 is KGHSH, CDR2 LQKENI, per germline. V lost 0 bases, J lost 4 bases, and 2 bases stayed unmatched. The CDR3 is 16 residues long. CDR3 in amino acids: CASSPPGLAGRETQYF. CDR3 bases: TGTGCCAGCTCACCACCGGGACTAGCGGGGAGAGAGACCCAGTACTTC.

This chain uses TRBV10-1 with TRBJ1-5, with D perhaps matching TRBD1 (5 bases). Germline CDR1 and CDR2: WNHNN and SYGVQD (reference sequence). V gave up 6 bases and J gave up 6 bases, with 12 bases separating them. CDR3 length: 13 residues. The DNA of the CDR3 is TGCGCCAGCAGCCCAGGGAATGGTCAGCCCCAGCATTTT. Its protein is CASSPGNGQPQHF.

The chain couples TRBV4-1 to TRBJ1-1, with a tentative D call TRBD1 (6 bases). The CDR3 sequence is 14 residues long. Between the trimmed V and J ends, which lost 4 bases and 5 bases, there was a span of 14 bases. In germline, CDR1 is MGHRA, CDR2 YSYEKL. CDR3 residues: CASSPGGDKTEAFF. The CDR3 bases are TGCGCCAGCAGCCCGGGAGGGGACAAGACTGAAGCTTTCTTT.

The chain combines TRBV6-5 with TRBJ2-3; 8 bases align to TRBD2. The length of the CDR3 is 16 residues. J was trimmed by 5 bases and V by 0 bases; bases with no gene match: 7. CDR1 and CDR2 from the germline V gene are MNHEY and SVGAGI. This chain's CDR3 is CASSYSKVLAGDTQYF. The CDR3 coding sequence is TGTGCCAGCAGTTACTCGAAGGTCCTAGCGGGAGATACGCAGTATTTT.

The chain carries TRBV2 and TRBJ2-1; 9 nucleotides align to TRBD2. There are 15 residues in the CDR3. Germline V gene sequence: CDR1 SNHLY, CDR2 FYNNEI. J lost 6 bases, V lost 7 bases, and 10 bases had no gene match. CDR3 protein: CASKITLAGFNEQFF. The CDR3 coding sequence is TGTGCCAGCAAGATTACACTAGCGGGTTTCAATGAGCAGTTCTTC. The whole variable domain, remainder taken from reference TRBV2 and TRBJ2-1, is EPEVTQTPSHQVTQMGQEVILRCVPISNHLYFYWYRQILGQKVEFLVSFYNNEISEKSEIFDDQFSVERPDGSNFTLKIRSTKLEDSAMYFCASKITLAGFNEQFFGPGTRLTVL.

In its sample, this clone was seen once. The genes are TRBV30 and TRBJ1-5; 8 bases are a match to TRBD1. Unmatched junction bases numbered 2, after V lost 1 base and J lost 6 bases. From germline, CDR1 is GTSNPN and CDR2 SVGIG (reference sequence). The CDR3 consists of 13 residues. Here the CDR3 DNA reads TGTGCCTGGAGTGACAGGGGGTTTCAGCCCCAGCATTTT. Translation gives CAWSDRGFQPQHF.

This sequence joins TRBV18 and TRBJ1-1; a weak D match, TRBD1 (6 bases). CDR1 is KGHSH, CDR2 LQKENI, per germline. The CDR3 covers 14 residues. V was shortened by 0 bases and J by 4 bases, with 9 bases between the two germline ends. The CDR3: CASSPPGAVTEAFF. CDR3 in DNA: TGTGCCAGCTCACCACCGGGGGCGGTCACTGAAGCTTTCTTT. The full variable domain, with the rest looked up from reference TRBV18 and TRBJ1-1, is NAGVMQNPRHLVRRRGQEARLRCSPMKGHSHVYWYRQLPEEGLKFMVYLQKENIIDESGMPKERFSAEFPKEGPSILRIQQVVRGDSAAYFCASSPPGAVTEAFFGQGTRLTVV.

This rearrangement joins TRBV6-1 to TRBJ1-2; 9 positions agree with TRBD1. V was pared by 5 bases and J by 1 base, with 5 bases of the junction left unmatched. CDR3 length: 15 amino acids. The germline gives CDR1 MNHNS, CDR2 SASEGT. CDR3 nucleotide sequence: TGTGCCAGCAGTAAGACGGGACAGGGTAACTATGGCTACACCTTC. Protein sequence: CASSKTGQGNYGYTF.

The gene calls are TRBV7-9 and TRBJ2-7; 9 bases match TRBD2. Trimming cost V 2 bases and J 4 bases; bases outside gene matches: 3. The CDR3 sequence is 14 residues long. CDR1 and CDR2 (germline): SEHNR, FQNEAQ (reference sequence). The CDR3 here is CASSLPGLAYEQYF. DNA for the CDR3: TGTGCCAGCAGCTTACCGGGACTAGCATACGAGCAGTACTTC.

V gene TRBV19 combines with J gene TRBJ2-4, with 10 positions matching TRBD1. With V trimmed by 6 bases and J by 12 bases, 11 bases remained unmatched. The CDR3 spans 14 residues. Germline CDR1 and CDR2: LNHDA and SQIVND (reference sequence). CDR3 coding DNA: TGTGCCAGTAGCGAAGACAGGGGGCTGGCCAGTCAGTACTTC. Amino acids: CASSEDRGLASQYF.